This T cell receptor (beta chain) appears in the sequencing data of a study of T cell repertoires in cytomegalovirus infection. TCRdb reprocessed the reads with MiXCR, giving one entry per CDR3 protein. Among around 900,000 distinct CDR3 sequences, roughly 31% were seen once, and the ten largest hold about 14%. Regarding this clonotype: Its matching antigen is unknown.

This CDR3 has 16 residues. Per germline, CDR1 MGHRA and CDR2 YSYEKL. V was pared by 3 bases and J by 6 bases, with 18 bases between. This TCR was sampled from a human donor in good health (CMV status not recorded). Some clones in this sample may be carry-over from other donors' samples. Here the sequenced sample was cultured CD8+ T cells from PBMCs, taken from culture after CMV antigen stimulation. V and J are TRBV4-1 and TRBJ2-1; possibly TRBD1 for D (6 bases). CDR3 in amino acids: CASSHQTGKLGNEQFF. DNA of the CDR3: TGCGCCAGCAGCCATCAAACAGGGAAATTGGGCAATGAGCAGTTCTTC.